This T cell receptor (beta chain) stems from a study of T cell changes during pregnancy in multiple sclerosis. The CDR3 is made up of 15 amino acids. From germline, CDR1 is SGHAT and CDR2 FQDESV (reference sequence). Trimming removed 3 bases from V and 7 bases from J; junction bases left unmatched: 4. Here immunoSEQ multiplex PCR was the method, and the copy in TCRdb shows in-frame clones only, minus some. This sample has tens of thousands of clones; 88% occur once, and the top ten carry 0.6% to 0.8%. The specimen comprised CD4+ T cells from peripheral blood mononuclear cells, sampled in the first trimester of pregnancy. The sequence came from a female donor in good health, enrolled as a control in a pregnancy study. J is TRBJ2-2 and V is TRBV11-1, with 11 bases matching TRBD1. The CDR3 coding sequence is TGTGCCAGCAGCTTGGACAGGGGGCAAAGCGGGGAGCTGTTTTTT. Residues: CASSLDRGQSGELFF.